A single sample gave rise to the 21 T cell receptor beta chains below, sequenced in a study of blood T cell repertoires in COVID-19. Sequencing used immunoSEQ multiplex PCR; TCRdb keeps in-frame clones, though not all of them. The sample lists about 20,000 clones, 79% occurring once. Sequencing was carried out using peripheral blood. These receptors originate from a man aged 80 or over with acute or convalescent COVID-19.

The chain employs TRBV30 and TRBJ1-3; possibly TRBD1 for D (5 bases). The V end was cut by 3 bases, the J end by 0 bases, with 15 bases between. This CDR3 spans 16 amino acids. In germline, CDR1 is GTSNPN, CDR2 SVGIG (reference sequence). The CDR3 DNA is TGTGCCTGGAGCCTCGGGGGGGGTTTCTCTGGAAACACCATATATTTT. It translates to CAWSLGGGFSGNTIYF.

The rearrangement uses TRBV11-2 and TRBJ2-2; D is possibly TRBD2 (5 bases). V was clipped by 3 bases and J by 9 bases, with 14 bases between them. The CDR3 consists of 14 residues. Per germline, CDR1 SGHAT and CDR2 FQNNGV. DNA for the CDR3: TGTGCCAGCAGCTTCCCCGGGATTGACCGGGAGCTGTTTTTT. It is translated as CASSFPGIDRELFF.

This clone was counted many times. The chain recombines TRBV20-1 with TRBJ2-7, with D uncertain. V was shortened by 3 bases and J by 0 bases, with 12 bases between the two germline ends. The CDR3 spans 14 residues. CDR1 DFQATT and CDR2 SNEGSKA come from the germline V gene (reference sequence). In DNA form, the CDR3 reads TGCAGTGCTAGTTCCACGACAAACTCCTACGAGCAGTACTTC. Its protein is CSASSTTNSYEQYF.

This CDR3 reads CASSSNSGGSTDTQYF. The CDR3 nucleotides read TGTGCCAGCAGCTCCAATAGCGGGGGATCCACAGATACGCAGTATTTT. The V and J genes are TRBV7-2 and TRBJ2-3, with 9 bases aligning to TRBD2. V shed 4 bases, J shed 2 bases, and the junction held 7 bases outside the gene matches. The CDR3 has 16 residues. Germline V gene lookup returns CDR1 SGHTA and CDR2 FQGNSA.

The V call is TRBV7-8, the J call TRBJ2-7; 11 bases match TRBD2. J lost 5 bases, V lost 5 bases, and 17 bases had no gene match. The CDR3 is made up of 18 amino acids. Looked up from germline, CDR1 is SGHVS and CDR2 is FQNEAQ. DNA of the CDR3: TGTGCCAGCAGCCTAGGGGCCTGGTCTAGCGGGAGGACCCACGAGCAGTACGTC. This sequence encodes CASSLGAWSSGRTHEQYV.

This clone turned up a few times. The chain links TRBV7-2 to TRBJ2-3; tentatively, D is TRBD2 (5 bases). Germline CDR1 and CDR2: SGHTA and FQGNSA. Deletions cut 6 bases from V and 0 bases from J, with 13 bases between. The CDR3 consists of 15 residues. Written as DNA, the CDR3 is TGTGCCAGCAGTAGAGTGGGAGCTAGCACAGATACGCAGTATTTT. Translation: CASSRVGASTDTQYF. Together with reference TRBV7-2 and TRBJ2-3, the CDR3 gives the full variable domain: GAGVSQSPSNKVTEKGKDVELRCDPISGHTALYWYRQSLGQGLEFLIYFQGNSAPDKSGLPSDRFSAERTGGSVSTLTIQRTQQEDSAVYLCASSRVGASTDTQYFGPGTRLTVL.

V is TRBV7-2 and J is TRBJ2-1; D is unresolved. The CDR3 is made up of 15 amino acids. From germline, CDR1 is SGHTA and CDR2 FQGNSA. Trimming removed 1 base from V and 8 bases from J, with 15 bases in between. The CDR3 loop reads CASSLVAVSLHEQFF. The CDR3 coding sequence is TGTGCCAGCAGCTTAGTGGCAGTTAGCCTCCATGAGCAGTTCTTC.

The CDR3 nucleotides are TGTGCCAGAAGCCCCCCGACAGGGAGCTCCTACAATGAGCAGTTCTTC. Residues: CARSPPTGSSYNEQFF. The genes are TRBV7-5 and TRBJ2-1; whether TRBD1, the table's D call, matches the DNA was not checked. TRBV7-5 is termed a pseudogene. The CDR3 runs 16 residues.

This CDR3 reads CASSSTILAGGPHEQFF. CDR3 nucleotides: TGTGCCAGCAGCTCAACGATCCTAGCGGGAGGGCCCCATGAGCAGTTCTTC. The chain employs TRBV7-3 and TRBJ2-1; TRBD2 matches 12 bases. The CDR3 is made up of 17 amino acids. The V segment lost 4 bases and the J segment 8 bases; nucleotides outside the gene matches: 12. Germline lookup yields CDR1 SGHTA and CDR2 FQGTGA.

CDR3 coding DNA: TGTGCCAGCAGTTACGGGGGGGACGACTCGTACCAAGAGACCCAGTACTTC. It yields the protein CASSYGGDDSYQETQYF. The rearrangement uses TRBV6-2 or TRBV6-3 and TRBJ2-5; 7 nucleotides line up with TRBD2. V gave up 2 bases and J gave up 0 bases; unmatched junction bases: 9. Germline CDR1 reads MNHEY; CDR2 reads SVGEGT. The CDR3 is 17 amino acids.

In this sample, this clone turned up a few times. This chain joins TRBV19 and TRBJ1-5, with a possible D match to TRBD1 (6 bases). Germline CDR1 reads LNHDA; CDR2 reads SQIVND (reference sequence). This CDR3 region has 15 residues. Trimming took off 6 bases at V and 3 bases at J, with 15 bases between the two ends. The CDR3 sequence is CASSKAQGPNQPQHF. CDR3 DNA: TGTGCCAGTAGCAAGGCCCAGGGGCCCAATCAGCCCCAGCATTTT.

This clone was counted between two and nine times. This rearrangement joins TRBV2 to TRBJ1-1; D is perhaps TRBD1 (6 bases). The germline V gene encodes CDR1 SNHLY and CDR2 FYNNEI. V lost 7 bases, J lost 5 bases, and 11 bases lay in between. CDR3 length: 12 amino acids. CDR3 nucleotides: TGTGCCAGCATTAGGACAGAGACTGAAGCTTTCTTT. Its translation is CASIRTETEAFF.

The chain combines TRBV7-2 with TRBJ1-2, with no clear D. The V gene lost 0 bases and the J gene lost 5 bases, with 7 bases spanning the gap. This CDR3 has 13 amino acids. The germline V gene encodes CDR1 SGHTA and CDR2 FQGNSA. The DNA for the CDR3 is TGTGCCAGCAGCTTAGCGGCGGGATATGGCTACACCTTC. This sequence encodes CASSLAAGYGYTF.

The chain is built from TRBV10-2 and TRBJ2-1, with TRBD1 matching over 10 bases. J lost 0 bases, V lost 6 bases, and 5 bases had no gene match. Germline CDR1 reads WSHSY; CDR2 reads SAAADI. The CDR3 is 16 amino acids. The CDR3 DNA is TGCGCCAGCAGCCCCAGGACAGGGGGCTCCTACAATGAGCAGTTCTTC. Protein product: CASSPRTGGSYNEQFF.

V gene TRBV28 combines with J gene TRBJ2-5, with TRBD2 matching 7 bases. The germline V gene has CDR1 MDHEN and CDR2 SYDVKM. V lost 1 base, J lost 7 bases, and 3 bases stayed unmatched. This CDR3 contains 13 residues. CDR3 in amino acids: CASSLFTGGTQYF. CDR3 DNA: TGTGCCAGCAGTTTATTTACGGGAGGGACCCAGTACTTC.

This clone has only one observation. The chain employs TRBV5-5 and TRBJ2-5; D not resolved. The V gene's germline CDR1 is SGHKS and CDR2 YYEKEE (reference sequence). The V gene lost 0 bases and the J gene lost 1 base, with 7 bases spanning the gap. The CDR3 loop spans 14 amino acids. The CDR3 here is CASSLASLQETQYF. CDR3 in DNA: TGTGCCAGCAGCTTGGCCTCTCTCCAAGAGACCCAGTACTTC. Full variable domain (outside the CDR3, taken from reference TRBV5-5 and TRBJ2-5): DAGVTQSPTHLIKTRGQQVTLRCSPISGHKSVSWYQQVLGQGPQFIFQYYEKEERGRGNFPDRFSARQFPNYSSELNVNALLLGDSALYLCASSLASLQETQYFGPGTRLLVL.

The CDR3 region is CATSPGRGIYEQYV. In DNA, the CDR3 is TGTGCCACGTCACCCGGACGGGGGATCTACGAGCAGTACGTC. The chain couples TRBV19 to TRBJ2-7; D is perhaps TRBD2 (6 bases). The CDR3 extends over 14 amino acids. The germline V gene encodes CDR1 LNHDA and CDR2 SQIVND (reference sequence). Trimming took 10 bases from V and 3 from J, leaving 19 bases between them.

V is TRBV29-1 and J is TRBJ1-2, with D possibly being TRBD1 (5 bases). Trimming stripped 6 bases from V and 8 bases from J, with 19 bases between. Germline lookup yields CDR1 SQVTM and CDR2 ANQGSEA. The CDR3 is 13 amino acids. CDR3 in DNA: TGCAGCGTCGACAGAGACAGAAAAAAAGGCTACACCTTC. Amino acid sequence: CSVDRDRKKGYTF.

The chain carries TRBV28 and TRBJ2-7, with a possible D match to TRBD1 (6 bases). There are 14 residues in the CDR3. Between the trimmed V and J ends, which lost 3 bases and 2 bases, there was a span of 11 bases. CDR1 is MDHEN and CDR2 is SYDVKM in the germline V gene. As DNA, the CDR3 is TGTGCCAGCAGTTTGGTAGGGGGACCCTACGAGCAGTACTTC. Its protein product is CASSLVGGPYEQYF.

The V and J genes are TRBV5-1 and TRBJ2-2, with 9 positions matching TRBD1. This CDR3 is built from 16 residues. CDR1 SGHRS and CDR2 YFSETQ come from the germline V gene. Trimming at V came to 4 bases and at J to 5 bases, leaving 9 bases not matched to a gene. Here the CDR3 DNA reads TGCGCCAGCAGCCCGTTGGGACAGGGTGGTACCGGGGAGCTGTTTTTT. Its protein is CASSPLGQGGTGELFF.

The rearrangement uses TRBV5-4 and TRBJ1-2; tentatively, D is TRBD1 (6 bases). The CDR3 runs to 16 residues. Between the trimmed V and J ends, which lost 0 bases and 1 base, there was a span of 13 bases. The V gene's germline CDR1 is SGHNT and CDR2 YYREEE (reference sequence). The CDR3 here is CASSLEGVRGNYGYTF. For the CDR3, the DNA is TGTGCCAGCAGCTTGGAGGGAGTCAGGGGTAACTATGGCTACACCTTC.